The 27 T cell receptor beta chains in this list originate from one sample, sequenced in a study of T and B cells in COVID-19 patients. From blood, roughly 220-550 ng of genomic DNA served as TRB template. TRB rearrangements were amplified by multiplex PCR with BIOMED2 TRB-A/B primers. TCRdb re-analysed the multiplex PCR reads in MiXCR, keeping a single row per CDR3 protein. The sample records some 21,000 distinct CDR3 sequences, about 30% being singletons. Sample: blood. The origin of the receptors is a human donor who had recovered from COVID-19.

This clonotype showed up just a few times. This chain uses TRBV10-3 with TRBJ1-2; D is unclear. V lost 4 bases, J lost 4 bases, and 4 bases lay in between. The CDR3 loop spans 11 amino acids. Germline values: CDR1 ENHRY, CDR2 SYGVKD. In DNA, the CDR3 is TGTGCCATCAGTGGCAGCTATGGCTACACCTTC. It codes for CAISGSYGYTF.

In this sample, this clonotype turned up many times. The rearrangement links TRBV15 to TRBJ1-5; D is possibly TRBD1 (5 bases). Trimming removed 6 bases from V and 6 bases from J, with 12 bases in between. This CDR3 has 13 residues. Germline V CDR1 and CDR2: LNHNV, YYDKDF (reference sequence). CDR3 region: CATRGREGQPQHF. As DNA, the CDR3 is TGTGCCACCAGAGGCAGGGAGGGTCAGCCCCAGCATTTT.

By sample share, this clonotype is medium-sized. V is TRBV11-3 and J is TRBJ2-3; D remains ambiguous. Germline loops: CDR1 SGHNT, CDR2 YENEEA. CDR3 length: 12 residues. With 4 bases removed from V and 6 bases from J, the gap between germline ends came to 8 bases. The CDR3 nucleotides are TGTGCCAGCAGCTGGGGTTTTGATACGCAGTATTTT. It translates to CASSWGFDTQYF.

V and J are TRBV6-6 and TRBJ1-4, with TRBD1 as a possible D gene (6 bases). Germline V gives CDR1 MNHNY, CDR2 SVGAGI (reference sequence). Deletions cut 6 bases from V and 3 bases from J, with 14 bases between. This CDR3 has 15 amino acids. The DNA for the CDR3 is TGTGCCAGCAGCAGACAGGATCCAGCTAATGAAAAACTGTTTTTT. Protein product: CASSRQDPANEKLFF.

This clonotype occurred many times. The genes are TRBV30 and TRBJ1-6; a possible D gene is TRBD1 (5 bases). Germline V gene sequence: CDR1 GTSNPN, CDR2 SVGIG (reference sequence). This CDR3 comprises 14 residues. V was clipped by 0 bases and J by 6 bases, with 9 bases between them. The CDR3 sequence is CAWSVGQVNSPLHF. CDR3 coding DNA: TGTGCCTGGAGTGTGGGGCAAGTTAATTCACCCCTCCACTTT.

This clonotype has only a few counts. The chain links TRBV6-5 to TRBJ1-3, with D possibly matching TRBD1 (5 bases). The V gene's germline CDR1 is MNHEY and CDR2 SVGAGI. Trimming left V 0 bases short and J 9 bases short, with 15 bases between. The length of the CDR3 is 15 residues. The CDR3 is CASSYSRQTPGTIYF. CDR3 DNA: TGTGCCAGCAGTTACTCCCGACAGACCCCAGGCACCATATATTTT.

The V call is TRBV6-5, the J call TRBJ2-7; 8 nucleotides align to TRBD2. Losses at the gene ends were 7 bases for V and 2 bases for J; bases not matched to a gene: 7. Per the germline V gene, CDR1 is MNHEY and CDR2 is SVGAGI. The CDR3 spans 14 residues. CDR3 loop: CASNAVAGPYEQYF. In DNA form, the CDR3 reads TGTGCCAGCAATGCTGTAGCGGGGCCCTACGAGCAGTACTTC.

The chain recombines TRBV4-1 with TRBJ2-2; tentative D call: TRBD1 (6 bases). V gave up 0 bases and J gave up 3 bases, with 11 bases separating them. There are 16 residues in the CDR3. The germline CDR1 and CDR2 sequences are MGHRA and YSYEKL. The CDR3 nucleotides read TGCGCCAGCAGCCAAGATTCAGGGGCTTACACCGGGGAGCTGTTTTTT. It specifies CASSQDSGAYTGELFF.

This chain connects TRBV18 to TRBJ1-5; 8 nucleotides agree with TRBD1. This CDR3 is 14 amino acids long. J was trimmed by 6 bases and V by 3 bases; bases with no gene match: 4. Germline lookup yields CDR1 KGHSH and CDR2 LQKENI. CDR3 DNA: TGTGCCAGCTCACCCGGACAGGGCGGTCAGCCCCAGCATTTT. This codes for CASSPGQGGQPQHF.

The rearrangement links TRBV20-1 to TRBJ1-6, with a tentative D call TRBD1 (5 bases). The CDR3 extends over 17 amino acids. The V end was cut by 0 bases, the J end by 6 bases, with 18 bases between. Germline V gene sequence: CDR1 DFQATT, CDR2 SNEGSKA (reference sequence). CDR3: CSARDRRGSRSNSPLHF. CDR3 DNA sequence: TGCAGTGCTAGAGATCGGAGGGGCTCACGGTCTAATTCACCCCTCCACTTT.

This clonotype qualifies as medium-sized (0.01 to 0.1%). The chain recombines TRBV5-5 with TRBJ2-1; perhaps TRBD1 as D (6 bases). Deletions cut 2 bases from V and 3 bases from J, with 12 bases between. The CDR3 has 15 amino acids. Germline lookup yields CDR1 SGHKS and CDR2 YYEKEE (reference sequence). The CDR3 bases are TGTGCCAGCAGCTTCATCTTGGACAGCTACAATGAGCAGTTCTTC. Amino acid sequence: CASSFILDSYNEQFF.

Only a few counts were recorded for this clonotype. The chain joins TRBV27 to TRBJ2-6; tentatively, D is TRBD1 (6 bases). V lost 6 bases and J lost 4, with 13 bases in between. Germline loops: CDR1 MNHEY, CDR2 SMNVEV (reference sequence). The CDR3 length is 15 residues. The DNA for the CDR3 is TGTGCCAGCAGCACAGCCGGGACAGGGGCCAACGTCCTGACTTTC. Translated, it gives CASSTAGTGANVLTF.

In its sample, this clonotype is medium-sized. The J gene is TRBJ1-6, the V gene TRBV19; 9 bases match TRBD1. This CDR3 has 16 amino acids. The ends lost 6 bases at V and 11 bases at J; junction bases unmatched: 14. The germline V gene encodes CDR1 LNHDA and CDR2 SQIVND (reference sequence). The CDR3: CASSRTPTGGRAPLHF. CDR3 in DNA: TGTGCCAGTAGCAGGACCCCAACAGGGGGCAGAGCACCCCTCCACTTT.

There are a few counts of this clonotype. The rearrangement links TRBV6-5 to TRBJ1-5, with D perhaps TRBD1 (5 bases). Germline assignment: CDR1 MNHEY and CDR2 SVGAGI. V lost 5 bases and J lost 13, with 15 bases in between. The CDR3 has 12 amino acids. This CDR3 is CASSTLGGAQHF. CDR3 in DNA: TGTGCCAGCAGTACTCTGGGGGGAGCTCAGCATTTT.

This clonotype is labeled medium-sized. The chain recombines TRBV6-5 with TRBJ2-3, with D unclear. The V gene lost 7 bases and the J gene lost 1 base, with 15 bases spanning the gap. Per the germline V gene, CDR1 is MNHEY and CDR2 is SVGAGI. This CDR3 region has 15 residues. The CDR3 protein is CASTDRWLGTDTQYF. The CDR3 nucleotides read TGTGCCAGCACTGACCGTTGGTTGGGCACAGATACGCAGTATTTT.

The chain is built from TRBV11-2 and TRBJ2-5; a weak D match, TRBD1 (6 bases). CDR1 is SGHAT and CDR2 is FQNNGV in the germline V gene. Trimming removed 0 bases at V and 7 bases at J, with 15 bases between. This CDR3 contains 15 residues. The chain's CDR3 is CASSLEDQGWGTQYF. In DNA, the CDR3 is TGTGCCAGCAGCTTAGAGGATCAGGGGTGGGGGACCCAGTACTTC.

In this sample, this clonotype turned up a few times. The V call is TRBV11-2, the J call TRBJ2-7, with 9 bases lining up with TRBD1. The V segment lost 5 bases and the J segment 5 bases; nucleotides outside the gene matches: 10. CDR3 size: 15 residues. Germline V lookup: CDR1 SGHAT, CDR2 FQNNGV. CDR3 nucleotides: TGTGCCAGCAGCGGCCTTACAGGGGGCTGGGACGAGCAGTACTTC. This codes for CASSGLTGGWDEQYF. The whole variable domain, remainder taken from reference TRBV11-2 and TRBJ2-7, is EAGVAQSPRYKIIEKRQSVAFWCNPISGHATLYWYQQILGQGPKLLIQFQNNGVVDDSQLPKDRFSAERLKGVDSTLKIQPAKLEDSAVYLCASSGLTGGWDEQYFGPGTRLTVT.

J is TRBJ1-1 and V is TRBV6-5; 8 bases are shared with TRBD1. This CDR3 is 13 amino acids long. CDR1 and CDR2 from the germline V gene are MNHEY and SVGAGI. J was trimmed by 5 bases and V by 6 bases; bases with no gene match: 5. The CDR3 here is CASSQTGGTEAFF. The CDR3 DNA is TGTGCCAGCAGCCAAACAGGGGGGACTGAAGCTTTCTTT.

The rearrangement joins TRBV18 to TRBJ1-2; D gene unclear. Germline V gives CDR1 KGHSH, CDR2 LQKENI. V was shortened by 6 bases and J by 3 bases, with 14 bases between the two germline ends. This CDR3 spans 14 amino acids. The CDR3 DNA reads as TGTGCCAGCTCTCCGGTCGACAATGACTATGGCTACACCTTC. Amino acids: CASSPVDNDYGYTF.

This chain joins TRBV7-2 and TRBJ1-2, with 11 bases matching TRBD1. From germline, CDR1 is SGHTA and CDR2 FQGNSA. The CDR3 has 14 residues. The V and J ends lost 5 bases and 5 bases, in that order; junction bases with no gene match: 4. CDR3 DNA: TGTGCCAGCAGCCCGGACAGGGGGCGGTATGGCTACACCTTC. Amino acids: CASSPDRGRYGYTF.

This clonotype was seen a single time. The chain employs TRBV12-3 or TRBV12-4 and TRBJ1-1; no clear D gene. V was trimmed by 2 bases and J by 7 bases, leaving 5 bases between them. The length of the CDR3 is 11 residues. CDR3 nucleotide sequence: TGTGCCAGCAGTTTAACTAGTGAAGCTTTCTTT. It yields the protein CASSLTSEAFF.

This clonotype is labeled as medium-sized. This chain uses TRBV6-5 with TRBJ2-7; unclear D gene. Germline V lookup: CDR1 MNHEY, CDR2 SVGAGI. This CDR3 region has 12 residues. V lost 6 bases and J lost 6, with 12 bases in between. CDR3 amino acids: CASSRALSEQYF. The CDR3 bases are TGTGCCAGCAGCCGCGCACTGTCCGAGCAGTACTTC.

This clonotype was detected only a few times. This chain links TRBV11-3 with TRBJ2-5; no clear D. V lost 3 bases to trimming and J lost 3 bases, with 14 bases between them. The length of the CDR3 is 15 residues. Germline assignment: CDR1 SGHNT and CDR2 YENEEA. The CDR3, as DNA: TGTGCCAGCAGCTTTCTGGTGGTCCAGGAAGAGACCCAGTACTTC. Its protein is CASSFLVVQEETQYF.

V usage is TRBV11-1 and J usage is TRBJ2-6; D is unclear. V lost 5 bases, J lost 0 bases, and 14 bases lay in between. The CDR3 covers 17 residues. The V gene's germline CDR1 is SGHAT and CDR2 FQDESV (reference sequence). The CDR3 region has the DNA TGTGCCAGCAGCGGCGTCTTCCTCACCTCTGGGGCCAACGTCCTGACTTTC. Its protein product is CASSGVFLTSGANVLTF.

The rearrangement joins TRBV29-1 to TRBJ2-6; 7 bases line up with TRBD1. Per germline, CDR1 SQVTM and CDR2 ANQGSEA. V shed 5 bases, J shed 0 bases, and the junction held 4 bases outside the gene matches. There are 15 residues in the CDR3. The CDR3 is CSVSRDSSGANVLTF. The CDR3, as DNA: TGCAGCGTTTCACGGGACAGCTCTGGGGCCAACGTCCTGACTTTC.

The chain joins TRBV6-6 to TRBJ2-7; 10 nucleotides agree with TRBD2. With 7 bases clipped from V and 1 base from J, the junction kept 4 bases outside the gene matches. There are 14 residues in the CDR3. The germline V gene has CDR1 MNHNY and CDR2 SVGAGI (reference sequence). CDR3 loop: CASKASGGSYEQYF. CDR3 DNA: TGTGCCAGCAAGGCTAGCGGGGGATCCTACGAGCAGTACTTC.

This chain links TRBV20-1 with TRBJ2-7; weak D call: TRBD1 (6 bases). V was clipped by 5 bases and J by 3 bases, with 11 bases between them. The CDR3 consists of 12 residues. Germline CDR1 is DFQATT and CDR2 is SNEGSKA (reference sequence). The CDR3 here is CSAFTGIYEQYF. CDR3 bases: TGCAGTGCTTTCACAGGGATCTACGAGCAGTACTTC.